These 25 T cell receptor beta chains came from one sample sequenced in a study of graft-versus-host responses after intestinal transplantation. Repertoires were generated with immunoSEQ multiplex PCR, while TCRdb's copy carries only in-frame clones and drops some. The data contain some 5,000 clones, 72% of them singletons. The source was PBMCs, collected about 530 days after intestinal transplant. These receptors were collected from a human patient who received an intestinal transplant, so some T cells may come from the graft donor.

This CDR3 reads CASSPTGNTEAFF. In DNA, the CDR3 is TGTGCCAGCAGCCCGACAGGGAATACTGAAGCTTTCTTT. The V gene is TRBV6-4, the J gene TRBJ1-1; 7 bases fit TRBD1. The CDR3 has 13 residues. Trimming at V came to 6 bases and at J to 5 bases, leaving 6 bases not matched to a gene. Germline loops: CDR1 MRHNA, CDR2 SNTAGT.

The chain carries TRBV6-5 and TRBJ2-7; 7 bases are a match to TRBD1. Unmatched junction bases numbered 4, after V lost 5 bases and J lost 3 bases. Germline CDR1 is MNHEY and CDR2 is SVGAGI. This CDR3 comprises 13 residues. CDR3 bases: TGTGCCAGCAGTCCAGGACAGGTCTACGAGCAGTACTTC. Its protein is CASSPGQVYEQYF.

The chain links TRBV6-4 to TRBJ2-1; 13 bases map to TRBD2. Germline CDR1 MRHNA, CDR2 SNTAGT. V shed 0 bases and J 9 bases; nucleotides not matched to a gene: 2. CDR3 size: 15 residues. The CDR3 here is CASSDSTSGGFEQFF. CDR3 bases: TGTGCCAGCAGTGACTCGACTAGCGGGGGGTTTGAGCAGTTCTTC.

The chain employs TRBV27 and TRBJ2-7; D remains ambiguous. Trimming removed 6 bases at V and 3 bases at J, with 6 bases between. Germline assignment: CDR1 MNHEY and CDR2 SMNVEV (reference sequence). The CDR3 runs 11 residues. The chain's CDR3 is CASSLNYEQYF. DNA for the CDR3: TGTGCCAGCAGCCTTAACTACGAGCAGTACTTC.

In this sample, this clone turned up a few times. In DNA, the CDR3 is TGTGCCAGCAGTGAAAGGACGGAGACCCCCTACGAGCAGTACTTC. Its protein product is CASSERTETPYEQYF. The rearrangement joins TRBV6-9 to TRBJ2-7; D is uncertain. Deletions cut 5 bases from V and 2 bases from J, with 16 bases between. CDR3 size: 15 residues. Germline CDR1 is MNHGY and CDR2 is SVAAGI.

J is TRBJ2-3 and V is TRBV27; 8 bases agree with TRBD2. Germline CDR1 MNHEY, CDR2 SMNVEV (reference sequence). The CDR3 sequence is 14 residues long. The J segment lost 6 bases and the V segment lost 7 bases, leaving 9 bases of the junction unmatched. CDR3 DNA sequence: TGTGCCAGCAAGGCGGCGGGGGGTGCGGATACGCAGTATTTT. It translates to CASKAAGGADTQYF.

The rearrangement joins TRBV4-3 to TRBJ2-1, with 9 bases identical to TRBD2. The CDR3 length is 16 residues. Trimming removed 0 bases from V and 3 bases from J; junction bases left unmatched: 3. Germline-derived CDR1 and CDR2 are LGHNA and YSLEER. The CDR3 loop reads CASSQEGGGGYNEQFF. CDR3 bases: TGCGCCAGCAGCCAAGAGGGCGGGGGGGGCTACAATGAGCAGTTCTTC.

CDR3 sequence reads: CASSVTTGTGYTF. CDR3 nucleotide sequence: TGTGCCAGCAGTGTGACGACAGGGACTGGCTACACCTTC. The V call is TRBV2, the J call TRBJ1-2; 7 nucleotides match TRBD1. Per germline, CDR1 SNHLY and CDR2 FYNNEI. This CDR3 spans 13 amino acids. V was pared by 4 bases and J by 7 bases, with 6 bases of the junction left unmatched.

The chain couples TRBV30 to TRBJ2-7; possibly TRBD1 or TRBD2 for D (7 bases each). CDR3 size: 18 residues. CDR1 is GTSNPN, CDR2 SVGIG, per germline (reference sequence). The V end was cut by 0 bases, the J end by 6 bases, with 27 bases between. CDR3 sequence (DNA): TGTGCCTGGAGTGTACTTCCCGGAGGTCAGGGGGAGGGAAGCGAGCAGTACTTC. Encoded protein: CAWSVLPGGQGEGSEQYF.

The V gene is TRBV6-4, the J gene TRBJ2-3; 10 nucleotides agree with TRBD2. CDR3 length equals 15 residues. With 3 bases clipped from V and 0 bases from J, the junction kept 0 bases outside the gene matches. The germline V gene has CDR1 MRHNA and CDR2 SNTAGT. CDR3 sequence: CASSEAGGSTDTQYF. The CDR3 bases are TGTGCCAGCAGTGAAGCGGGGGGGAGCACAGATACGCAGTATTTT.

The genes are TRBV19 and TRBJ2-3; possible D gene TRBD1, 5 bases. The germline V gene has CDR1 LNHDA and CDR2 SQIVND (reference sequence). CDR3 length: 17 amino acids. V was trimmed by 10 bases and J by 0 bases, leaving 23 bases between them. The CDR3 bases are TGTGCCACCTCTGACAGAGGACGCTACCCTAGCACAGATACGCAGTATTTT. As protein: CATSDRGRYPSTDTQYF.

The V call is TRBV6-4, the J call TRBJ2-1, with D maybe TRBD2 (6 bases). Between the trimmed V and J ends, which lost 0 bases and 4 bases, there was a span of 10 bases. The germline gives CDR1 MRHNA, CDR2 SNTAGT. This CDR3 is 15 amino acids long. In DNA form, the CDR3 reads TGTGCCAGCAGTGACTCTAGCGGTCCTTACAATGAGCAGTTCTTC. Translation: CASSDSSGPYNEQFF.

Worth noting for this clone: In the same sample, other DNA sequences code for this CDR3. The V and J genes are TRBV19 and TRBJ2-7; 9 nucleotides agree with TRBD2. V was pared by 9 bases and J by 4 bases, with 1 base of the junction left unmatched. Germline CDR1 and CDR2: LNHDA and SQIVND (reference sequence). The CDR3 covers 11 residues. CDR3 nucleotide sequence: TGTGCCAGCAGCGGGGGGTACGAGCAGTACTTC. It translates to CASSGGYEQYF. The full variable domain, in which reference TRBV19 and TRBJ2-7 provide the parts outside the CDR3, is DGGITQSPKYLFRKEGQNVTLSCEQNLNHDAMYWYRQDPGQGLRLIYYSQIVNDFQKGDIAEGYSVSREKKESFPLTVTSAQKNPTAFYLCASSGGYEQYFGPGTRLTVT.

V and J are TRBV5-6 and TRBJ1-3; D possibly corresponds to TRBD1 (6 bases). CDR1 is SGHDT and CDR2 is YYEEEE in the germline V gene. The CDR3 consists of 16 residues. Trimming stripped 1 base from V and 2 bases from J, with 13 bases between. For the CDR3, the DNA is TGTGCCAGCAGCTTGATTACAGGGAGTGCTGGAAACACCATATATTTT. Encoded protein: CASSLITGSAGNTIYF.

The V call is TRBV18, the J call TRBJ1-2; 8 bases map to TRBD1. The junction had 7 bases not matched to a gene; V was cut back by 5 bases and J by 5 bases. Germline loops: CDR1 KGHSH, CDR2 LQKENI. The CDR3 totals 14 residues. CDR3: CASSTSGTGYGYTF. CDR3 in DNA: TGTGCCAGCTCAACCTCCGGGACAGGTTATGGCTACACCTTC.

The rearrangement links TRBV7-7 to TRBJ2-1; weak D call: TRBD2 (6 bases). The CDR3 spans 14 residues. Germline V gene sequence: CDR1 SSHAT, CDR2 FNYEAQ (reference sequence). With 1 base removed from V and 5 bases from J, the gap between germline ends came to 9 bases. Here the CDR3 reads CASSLEAGNNEQFF. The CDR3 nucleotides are TGTGCCAGCAGCTTAGAGGCGGGGAACAATGAGCAGTTCTTC.

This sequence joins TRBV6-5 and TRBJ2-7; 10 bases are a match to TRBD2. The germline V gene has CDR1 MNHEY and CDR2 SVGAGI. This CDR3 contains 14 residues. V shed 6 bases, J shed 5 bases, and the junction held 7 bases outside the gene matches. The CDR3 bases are TGTGCCAGCAGCCGCAGCGGGGGGGCTAACGAGCAGTACTTC. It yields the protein CASSRSGGANEQYF.

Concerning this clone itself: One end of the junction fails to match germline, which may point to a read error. In DNA, the CDR3 is TGCGCCAGCAGCCAAGACAGTACCTCTGGGGCCAACGTCCTGACTTTC. Its translation: CASSQDSTSGANVLTF. V is TRBV5-5 and J is TRBJ2-6; D may be TRBD1 (5 bases). CDR1 SGHKS and CDR2 YYEKEE come from the germline V gene (reference sequence). CDR3 length: 16 amino acids.

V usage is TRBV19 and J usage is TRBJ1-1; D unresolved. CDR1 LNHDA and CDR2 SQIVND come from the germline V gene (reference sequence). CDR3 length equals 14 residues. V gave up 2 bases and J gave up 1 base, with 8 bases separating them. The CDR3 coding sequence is TGTGCCAGTAGTATAAACAAACAGAACACTGAAGCTTTCTTT. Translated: CASSINKQNTEAFF. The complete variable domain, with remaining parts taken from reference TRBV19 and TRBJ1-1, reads DGGITQSPKYLFRKEGQNVTLSCEQNLNHDAMYWYRQDPGQGLRLIYYSQIVNDFQKGDIAEGYSVSREKKESFPLTVTSAQKNPTAFYLCASSINKQNTEAFFGQGTRLTVV.

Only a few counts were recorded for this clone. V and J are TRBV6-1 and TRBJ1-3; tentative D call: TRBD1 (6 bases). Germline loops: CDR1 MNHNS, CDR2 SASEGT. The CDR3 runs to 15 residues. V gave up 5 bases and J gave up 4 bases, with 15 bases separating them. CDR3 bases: TGTGCCAGCAGTTTATCGTGGGGGACAGGAAACACCATATATTTT. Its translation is CASSLSWGTGNTIYF.

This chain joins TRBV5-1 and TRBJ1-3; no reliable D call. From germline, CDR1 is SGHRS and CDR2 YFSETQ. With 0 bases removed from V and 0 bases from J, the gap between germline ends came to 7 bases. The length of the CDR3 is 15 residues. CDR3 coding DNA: TGCGCCAGCAGCTTGGATGGTATCTCTGGAAACACCATATATTTT. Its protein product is CASSLDGISGNTIYF.

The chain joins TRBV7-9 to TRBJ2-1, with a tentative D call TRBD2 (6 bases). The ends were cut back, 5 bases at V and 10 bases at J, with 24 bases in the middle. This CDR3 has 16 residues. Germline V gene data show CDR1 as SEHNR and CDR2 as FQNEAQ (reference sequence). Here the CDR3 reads CASSPRDSTRNVEQFF. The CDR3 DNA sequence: TGTGCCAGCAGCCCCCGGGACTCCACGCGAAATGTCGAGCAGTTCTTC.

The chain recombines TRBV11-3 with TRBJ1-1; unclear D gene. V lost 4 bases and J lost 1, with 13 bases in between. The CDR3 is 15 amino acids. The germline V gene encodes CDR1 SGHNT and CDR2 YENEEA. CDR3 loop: CASSSDHLSNTEAFF. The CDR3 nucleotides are TGTGCCAGCAGCTCCGATCATCTTTCGAACACTGAAGCTTTCTTT.

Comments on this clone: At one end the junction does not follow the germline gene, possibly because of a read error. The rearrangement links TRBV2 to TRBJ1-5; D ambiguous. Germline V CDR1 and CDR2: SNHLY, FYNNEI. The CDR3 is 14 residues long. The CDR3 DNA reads TGTGCCAGCGGTGAAGATGACAGCAATCAGCCCCAGCATTTT. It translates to CASGEDDSNQPQHF.

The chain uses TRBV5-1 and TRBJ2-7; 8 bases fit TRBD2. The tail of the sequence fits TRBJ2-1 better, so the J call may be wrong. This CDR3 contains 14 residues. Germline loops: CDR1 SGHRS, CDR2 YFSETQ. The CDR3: CASSFSGVDNEQFF. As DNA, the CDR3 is TGCGCCAGCAGCTTTAGCGGGGTCGACAATGAGCAGTTCTTC.